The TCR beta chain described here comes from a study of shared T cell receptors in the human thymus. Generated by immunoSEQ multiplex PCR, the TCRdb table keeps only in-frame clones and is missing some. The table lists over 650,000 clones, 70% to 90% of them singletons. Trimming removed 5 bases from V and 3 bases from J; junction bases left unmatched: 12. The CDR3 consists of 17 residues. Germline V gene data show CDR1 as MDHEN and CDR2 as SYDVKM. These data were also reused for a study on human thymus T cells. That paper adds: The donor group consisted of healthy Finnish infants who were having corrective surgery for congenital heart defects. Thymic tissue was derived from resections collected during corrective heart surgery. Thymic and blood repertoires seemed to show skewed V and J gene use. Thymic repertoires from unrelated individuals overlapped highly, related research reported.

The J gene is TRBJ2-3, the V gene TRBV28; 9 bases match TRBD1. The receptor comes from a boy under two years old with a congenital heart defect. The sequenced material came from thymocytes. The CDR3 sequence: CASSHGTGLRWTDTQYF. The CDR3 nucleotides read TGTGCCAGCAGTCACGGGACAGGGTTAAGATGGACAGATACGCAGTATTTT.